What follows are 8 T cell receptor beta chains derived from one specimen sequenced in a study of T cells in women clearing cervical HPV infection (dated by TCRdb to the late 2010s). Library preparation was by the immunoSEQ multiplex PCR assay. As stored in TCRdb, this immuneACCESS dataset retains in-frame rearrangements with V and J assigned. A fraction of the clones does not appear; measured against another copy, unresolved V genes explain less than half of the discrepancy, and the remainder lacks a known reason. The sample's own table lists fewer than 35,000 clones. Around 20% of the sample is in the top ten clones. The material sequenced was blood buffy coat. Receptor source: a woman aged 18 to 75 with a cervical HPV16 infection that either progressed to CIN3+ or cleared (not recorded which).

Remarks on this clone: Sequencing ends 3 residues short of the CDR3 end; the germline J gene provides the rest. V and J are TRBV7-9 and TRBJ1-6; TRBD1 might be the D (5 bases). V was trimmed by 0 bases and J by 9 bases, leaving 12 bases between them. The germline CDR1 and CDR2 sequences are SEHNR and FQNEAQ (reference sequence). The CDR3 is 15 residues long. The CDR3 protein is CASSLAGNGGSPLHF. The DNA read from the CDR3 is TGTGCCAGCAGCTTAGCAGGGAACGGGGGTTCACCC.

With respect to this clone: The CDR3 extends 3 residues past the end of the read, so its final part is completed from the germline J gene. J is TRBJ2-1 and V is TRBV7-9; D uncertain. V was cut by 5 bases and J by 5 bases, with 7 bases left in between. This CDR3 has 12 amino acids. Germline V gene sequence: CDR1 SEHNR, CDR2 FQNEAQ (reference sequence). This CDR3 is CASSRVDNEQFF. Partial CDR3 DNA: TGTGCCAGCAGCCGGGTGGACAATGAG.

Concerning this clone itself: Read data end 3 residues before the CDR3 end; the end is taken from the germline J gene. The chain combines TRBV7-9 with TRBJ1-6, with TRBD1 matching over 9 bases. The CDR3 loop spans 14 amino acids. Looked up from germline, CDR1 is SEHNR and CDR2 is FQNEAQ (reference sequence). The J segment lost 7 bases and the V segment lost 6 bases, leaving 4 bases of the junction unmatched. The sequenced part of the CDR3 DNA is TGTGCCAGCAGGCTACAGGGGGCAAATTCACCC. It is translated as CASRLQGANSP. The whole CDR3 is CASRLQGANSPLHF. The full variable domain, rest sourced from reference TRBV7-9 and TRBJ1-6, is DTGVSQNPRHKITKRGQNVTFRCDPISEHNRLYWYRQTLGQGPEFLTYFQNEAQLEKSRLLSDRFSAERPKGSFSTLEIQRTEQGDSAMYLCASRLQGANSPLHFGNGTRLTVT.

Concerning this clone itself: The read is 3 residues too short to cover the CDR3 end, so that end is filled in from the germline J gene. This chain joins TRBV29-1 and TRBJ2-2; D call uncertain. This CDR3 has 15 residues. From germline, CDR1 is SQVTM and CDR2 ANQGSEA. The CDR3 loop reads CSVRPGSATNEKLFF. The covered CDR3 bases are TGCAGCGTCCGACCCGGGTCTGCAACTAATGAAAAG.

On this clone itself: The read terminates 3 residues ahead of where the CDR3 ends, so the germline J gene completes it. The chain has TRBV18 and TRBJ2-2; 7 bases are shared with TRBD1. Germline CDR1 is KGHSH and CDR2 is LQKENI. There are 15 residues in the CDR3. V shed 2 bases and J 7 bases; nucleotides not matched to a gene: 7. This CDR3 reads CASSPTIQGIGELFF. The DNA read from the CDR3 is TGTGCCAGCTCACCAACCATACAGGGGATCGGGGAG.

To note about this clone: The sequenced fragment ends 3 residues before the CDR3 boundary, so the rest is inferred from the germline J gene. The V and J genes are TRBV7-3 and TRBJ1-2; 8 nucleotides line up with TRBD1. Germline V gene data show CDR1 as SGHTA and CDR2 as FQGTGA. CDR3 length: 15 residues. The covered CDR3 bases are TGTGCCAGCAGCTCAGGGGGCGGAGCGGCAGATACC. Translated, it gives CASSSGGGAADT. The CDR3 in full is CASSSGGGAADTYTF.

As for this clone: The CDR3 end lies 3 residues beyond the end of the read and is filled in from the germline J gene. This chain links TRBV5-6 with TRBJ2-5; D is unresolved. V gave up 0 bases and J gave up 2 bases, with 5 bases separating them. Looked up from germline, CDR1 is SGHDT and CDR2 is YYEEEE. The CDR3 is made up of 13 amino acids. Partial CDR3 DNA: TGTGCCAGCAGCTTGGTGTCGCAAGAGACC. It specifies CASSLVSQET. The whole CDR3 sequence is CASSLVSQETQYF.

Details on this clone: The read finishes 3 residues shy of the CDR3 end, and the germline J gene is used to complete it. This rearrangement joins TRBV19 to TRBJ1-2; D unresolved. From germline, CDR1 is LNHDA and CDR2 SQIVND (reference sequence). The CDR3 has 15 residues. The CDR3 loop reads CASSSQPVLATDYTF. CDR3 DNA, as far as it was read: TGTGCCAGTAGCTCTCAACCGGTCCTAGCGACTGAC.